This TCR beta chain emerged from a study of T cells in Graves' hyperthyroidism and ophthalmopathy. Amplified regions were TCR beta CDR3 sequences from RNA transcripts. Researchers ran a first-round RT-PCR on the TCR CDR3 using the HTBI primer set. Using its own MiXCR run on the multiplex PCR reads, TCRdb lists one record per CDR3 protein. The sample yields 600,000 or so distinct CDR3 sequences, about 45% seen once. This clonotype appeared a single time. Looked up from germline, CDR1 is SQVTM and CDR2 is ANQGSEA. V lost 8 bases to trimming and J lost 5 bases, with 18 bases between them. The CDR3 length is 13 residues.

The clonotype was recovered from a young woman with Graves' hyperthyroidism. The material sequenced was peripheral blood or thyroid tissue (not recorded which). V and J are TRBV29-1 and TRBJ1-2; no definite D call. The DNA of the CDR3 is TGCAGCCGTACCTCCGGGAGTCGATATGGCTACACCTTC. Residues: CSRTSGSRYGYTF.